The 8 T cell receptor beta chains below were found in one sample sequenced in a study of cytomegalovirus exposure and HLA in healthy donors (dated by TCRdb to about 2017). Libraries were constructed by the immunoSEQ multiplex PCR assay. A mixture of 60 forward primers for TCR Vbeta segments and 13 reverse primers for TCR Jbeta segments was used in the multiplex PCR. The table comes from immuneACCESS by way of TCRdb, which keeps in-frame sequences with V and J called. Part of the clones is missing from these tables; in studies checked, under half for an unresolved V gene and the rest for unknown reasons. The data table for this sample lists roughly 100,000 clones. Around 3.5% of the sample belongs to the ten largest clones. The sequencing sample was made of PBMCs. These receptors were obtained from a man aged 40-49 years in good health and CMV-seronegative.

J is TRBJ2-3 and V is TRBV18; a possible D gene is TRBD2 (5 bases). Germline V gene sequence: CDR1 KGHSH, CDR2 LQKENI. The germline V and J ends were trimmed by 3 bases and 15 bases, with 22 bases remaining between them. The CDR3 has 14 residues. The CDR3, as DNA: TGTGCCAGCTCACCTGAGACCACAGTACCGCTAGCCTATTTT. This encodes CASSPETTVPLAYF.

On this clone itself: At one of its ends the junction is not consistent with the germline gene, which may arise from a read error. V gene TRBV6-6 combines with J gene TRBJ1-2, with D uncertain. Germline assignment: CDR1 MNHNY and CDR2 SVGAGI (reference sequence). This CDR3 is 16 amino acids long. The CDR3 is CASSYVGVSYDYGHTF. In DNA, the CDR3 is TGTGCCAGCAGTTACGTCGGGGTTAGTTACGACTATGGCCACACCTTC.

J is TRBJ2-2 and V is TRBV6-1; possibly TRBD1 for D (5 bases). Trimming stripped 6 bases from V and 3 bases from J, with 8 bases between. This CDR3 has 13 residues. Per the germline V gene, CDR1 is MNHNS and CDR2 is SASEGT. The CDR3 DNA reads TGTGCCAGCAGCGACAGCTACACCGGGGAGCTGTTTTTT. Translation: CASSDSYTGELFF.

The CDR3 sequence: CASSLVSQGANTGELFF. In DNA, the CDR3 is TGTGCCAGCTCACTGGTTTCTCAGGGGGCGAACACCGGGGAGCTGTTTTTT. This chain joins TRBV18 and TRBJ2-2; TRBD1 matches 7 bases. The V gene end was trimmed by 4 bases and the J gene end by 0 bases; junction bases not matched to a gene: 8. The germline gives CDR1 KGHSH, CDR2 LQKENI. CDR3 size: 17 residues.

CDR3 protein: CASRLTGSSYEQYF. The CDR3 coding sequence is TGTGCCAGCAGGTTAACAGGTAGCTCCTACGAGCAGTACTTC. This chain links TRBV5-6 with TRBJ2-7, with D perhaps matching TRBD1 (5 bases). Germline V gene data show CDR1 as SGHDT and CDR2 as YYEEEE. V lost 5 bases and J lost 0, with 12 bases in between. This CDR3 is 14 amino acids long. Using reference TRBV5-6 and TRBJ2-7 for the parts outside the CDR3, the full variable domain is DAGVTQSPTHLIKTRGQQVTLRCSPKSGHDTVSWYQQALGQGPQFIFQYYEEEERQRGNFPDRFSGHQFPNYSSELNVNALLLGDSALYLCASRLTGSSYEQYFGPGTRLTVT.

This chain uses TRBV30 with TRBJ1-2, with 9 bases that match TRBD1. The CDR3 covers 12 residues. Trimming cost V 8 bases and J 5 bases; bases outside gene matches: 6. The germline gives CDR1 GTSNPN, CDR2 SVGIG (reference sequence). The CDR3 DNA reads TGTGCCCAGACAGGGGGGAATTATGGCTACACCTTC. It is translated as CAQTGGNYGYTF.

Here the CDR3 DNA reads TGTGCCAGCATCGAACCGGGACACAGGAACACTGAAGCTTTCTTT. It yields the protein CASIEPGHRNTEAFF. V gene TRBV6-6 combines with J gene TRBJ1-1, with D maybe TRBD1 (6 bases). The CDR3 length is 15 residues. Trimming stripped 7 bases from V and 1 base from J, with 16 bases between. Looked up from germline, CDR1 is MNHNY and CDR2 is SVGAGI (reference sequence).

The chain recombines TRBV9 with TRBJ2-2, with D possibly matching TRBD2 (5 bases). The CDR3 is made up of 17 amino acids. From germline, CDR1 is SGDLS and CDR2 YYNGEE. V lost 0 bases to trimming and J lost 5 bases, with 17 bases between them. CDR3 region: CASSVGVGGTGTGELFF. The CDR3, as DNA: TGTGCCAGCAGCGTAGGGGTGGGTGGTACGGGAACCGGGGAGCTGTTTTTT. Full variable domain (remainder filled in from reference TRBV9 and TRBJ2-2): DSGVTQTPKHLITATGQRVTLRCSPRSGDLSVYWYQQSLDQGLQFLIQYYNGEERAKGNILERFSAQQFPDLHSELNLSSLELGDSALYFCASSVGVGGTGTGELFFGEGSRLTVL.